One and the same sample provided the 3 T cell receptor beta chains below, sequenced in a study of T cell repertoires in cytomegalovirus infection. Using its own MiXCR run on the reads, TCRdb lists one record per CDR3 protein. The table shows some 54,000 distinct CDR3 sequences, with around 19% occurring only once. Their specific antigens are unknown. Specimen: CD8+ T cells from cultured PBMCs, collected from culture after CMV antigen stimulation. These receptor sequences come from a human donor in good health (CMV status not recorded). Some clones in this sample may be carry-over from other donors' samples.

V gene TRBV10-2 combines with J gene TRBJ1-1; no clear D gene. CDR3 length: 14 residues. V was pared by 4 bases and J by 2 bases, with 11 bases between. Germline CDR1 and CDR2: WSHSY and SAAADI. The CDR3 sequence: CASSAPQDNTEAFF. The CDR3 DNA reads TGCGCCAGCAGTGCACCCCAGGACAACACTGAAGCTTTCTTT.

This chain uses TRBV5-1 with TRBJ2-7; TRBD1 is a possible D gene (6 bases). The germline V gene has CDR1 SGHRS and CDR2 YFSETQ. V gave up 4 bases and J gave up 3 bases, with 14 bases separating them. This CDR3 is 14 amino acids long. CDR3 sequence reads: CASSNSGAVYEQYF. CDR3 nucleotides: TGCGCCAGCAGCAACTCAGGGGCGGTCTACGAGCAGTACTTC.

This clonotype was seen only a few times. The rearrangement links TRBV7-2 to TRBJ1-5, with D possibly TRBD1 on 5 matching bases. The CDR3 is 13 amino acids. Deletions cut 1 base from V and 9 bases from J, with 10 bases between. Per germline, CDR1 SGHTA and CDR2 FQGNSA. In DNA form, the CDR3 reads TGTGCCAGCAGCTTAGTATCTGGGGGGCCCCAGCATTTT. It is translated as CASSLVSGGPQHF. The full variable domain, in which reference TRBV7-2 and TRBJ1-5 provide the parts outside the CDR3, is GAGVSQSPSNKVTEKGKDVELRCDPISGHTALYWYRQSLGQGLEFLIYFQGNSAPDKSGLPSDRFSAERTGGSVSTLTIQRTQQEDSAVYLCASSLVSGGPQHFGDGTRLSIL.